The T cell receptor (beta chain) under discussion was sequenced for a study of control samples from healthy donors and cancer patients (dated by TCRdb to 2019 to 2021). Library creation used the immunoSEQ multiplex PCR assay. TCRdb took this table from immuneACCESS and kept in-frame rearrangements with V and J called. Such tables lack part of the clones; where checked against another copy, unresolved V genes explain under half of the gap, and the rest is unexplained. This sample is represented by fewer than 200,000 clones; over 95% of them were singletons. The ten largest clones represent approximately 1% of the sample. In the case of this clone: No antigen is known for it. Base qualities are not provided; no much larger clone lies one nucleotide away.

From the germline V gene (reference sequence), CDR1 is LNHDA and CDR2 is SQIVND. Taken from cysteine to phenylalanine, the CDR3 has 18 residues. The sequence is cut down to CDR3 DNA, 54 bases in frame from base 1. V trim: 3 bases; J trim: 3 bases; unmatched bases: 8. Sequencing was done on a sample of blood. The receptor was derived from a woman aged 30 to 39 in good health. The rearrangement combines TRBV19 with TRBJ2-1; the junction holds 13 bases that match TRBD2. The nucleotides are TGTGCCAGTAGTATGGGTCTGACTAGCGGGGGGTACTACAATGAGCAGTTCTTC. This codes for CASSMGLTSGGYYNEQFF.